This record concerns one T cell receptor (beta chain) sequence. The V end was cut by 3 bases, the J end by 4 bases, with 4 bases between. The CDR3 consists of 12 residues. Germline V gives CDR1 MNHNS, CDR2 SASEGT. This record comes from a study of cytomegalovirus exposure and HLA in healthy donors. PCR amplification relied on 60 Vbeta primers (plus 13 Jbeta primers). The data were produced by immunoSEQ multiplex PCR, yet TCRdb's version contains in-frame clones alone and is incomplete. The sample lists 190,000 or so clones, 80% to 85% occurring once. The clonotype comes from a man aged 50 or older in good health and CMV-seronegative. Sample: PBMCs. V gene TRBV6-1 combines with J gene TRBJ1-5; D unclear. CDR3: CASSDLNQPQHF. The CDR3 nucleotides are TGTGCCAGCAGTGACCTAAATCAGCCCCAGCATTTT.